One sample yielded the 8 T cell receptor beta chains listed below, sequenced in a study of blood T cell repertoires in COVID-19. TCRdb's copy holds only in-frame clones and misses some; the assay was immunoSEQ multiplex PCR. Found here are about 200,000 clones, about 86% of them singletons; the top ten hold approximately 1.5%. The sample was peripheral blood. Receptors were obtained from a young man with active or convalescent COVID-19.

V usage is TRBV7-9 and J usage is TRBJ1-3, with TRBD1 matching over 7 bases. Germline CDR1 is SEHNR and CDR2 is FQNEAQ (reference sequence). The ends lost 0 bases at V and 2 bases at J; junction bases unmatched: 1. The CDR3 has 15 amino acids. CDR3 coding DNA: TGTGCCAGCAGCTTAGCCGACAGGGCTGGAAACACCATATATTTT. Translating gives CASSLADRAGNTIYF.

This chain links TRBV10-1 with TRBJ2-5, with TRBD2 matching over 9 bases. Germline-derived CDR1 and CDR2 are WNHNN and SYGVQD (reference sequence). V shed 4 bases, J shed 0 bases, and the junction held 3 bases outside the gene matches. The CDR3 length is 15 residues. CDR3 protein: CASSASSGNQETQYF. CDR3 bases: TGCGCCAGCAGTGCGTCTAGCGGGAACCAAGAGACCCAGTACTTC.

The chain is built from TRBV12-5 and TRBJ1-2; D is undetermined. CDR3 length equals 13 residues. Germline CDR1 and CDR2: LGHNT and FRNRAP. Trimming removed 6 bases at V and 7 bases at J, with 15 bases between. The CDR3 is CASGSGEGSGYTF. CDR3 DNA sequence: TGTGCTAGTGGCTCGGGAGAGGGTTCTGGCTACACCTTC.

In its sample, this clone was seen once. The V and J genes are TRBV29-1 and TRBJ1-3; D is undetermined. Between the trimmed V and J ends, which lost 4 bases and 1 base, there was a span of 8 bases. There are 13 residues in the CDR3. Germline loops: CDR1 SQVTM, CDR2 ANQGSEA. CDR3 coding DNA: TGCAGCGTTGGGCACGGGTCTGGAAACACCATATATTTT. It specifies CSVGHGSGNTIYF.

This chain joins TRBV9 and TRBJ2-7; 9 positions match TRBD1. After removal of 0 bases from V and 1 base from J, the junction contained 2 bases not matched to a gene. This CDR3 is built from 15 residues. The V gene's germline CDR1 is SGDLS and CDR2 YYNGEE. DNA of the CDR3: TGTGCCAGCAGCGTAGGGGACAGGGCATCCTACGAGCAGTACTTC. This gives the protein CASSVGDRASYEQYF. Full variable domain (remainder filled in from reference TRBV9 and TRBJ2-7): DSGVTQTPKHLITATGQRVTLRCSPRSGDLSVYWYQQSLDQGLQFLIQYYNGEERAKGNILERFSAQQFPDLHSELNLSSLELGDSALYFCASSVGDRASYEQYFGPGTRLTVT.

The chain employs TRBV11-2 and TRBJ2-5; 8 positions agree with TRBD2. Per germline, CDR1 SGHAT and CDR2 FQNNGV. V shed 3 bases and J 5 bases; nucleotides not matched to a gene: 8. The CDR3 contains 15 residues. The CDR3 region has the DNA TGTGCCAGCAGCTTCGGGAGCGGGAGCGGGGAGACCCAGTACTTC. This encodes CASSFGSGSGETQYF.

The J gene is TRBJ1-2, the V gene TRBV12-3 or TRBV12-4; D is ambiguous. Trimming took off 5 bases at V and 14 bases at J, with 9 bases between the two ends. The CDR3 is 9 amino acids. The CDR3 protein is CASSPPFTF. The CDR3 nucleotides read TGTGCCAGCAGTCCCCCCTTTACCTTC.

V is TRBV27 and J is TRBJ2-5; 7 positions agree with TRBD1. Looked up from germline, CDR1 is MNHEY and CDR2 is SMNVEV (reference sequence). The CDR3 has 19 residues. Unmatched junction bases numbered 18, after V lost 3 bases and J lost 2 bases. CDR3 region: CASSLSETGKFGAQETQYF. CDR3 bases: TGTGCCAGCAGTTTGTCGGAGACAGGGAAGTTTGGGGCACAAGAGACCCAGTACTTC.